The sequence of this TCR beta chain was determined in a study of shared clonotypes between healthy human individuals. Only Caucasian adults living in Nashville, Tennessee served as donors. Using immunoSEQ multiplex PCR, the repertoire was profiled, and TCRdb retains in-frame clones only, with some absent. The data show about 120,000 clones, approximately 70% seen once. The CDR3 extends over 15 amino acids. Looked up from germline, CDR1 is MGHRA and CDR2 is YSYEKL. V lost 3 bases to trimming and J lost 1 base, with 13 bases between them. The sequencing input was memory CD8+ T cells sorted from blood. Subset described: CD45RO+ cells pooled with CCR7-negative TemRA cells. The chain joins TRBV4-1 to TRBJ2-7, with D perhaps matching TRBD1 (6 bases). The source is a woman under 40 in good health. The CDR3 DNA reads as TGCGCCAGCAGCCATTCCGAGACAGGTTCCTACGAGCAGTACTTC. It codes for CASSHSETGSYEQYF.